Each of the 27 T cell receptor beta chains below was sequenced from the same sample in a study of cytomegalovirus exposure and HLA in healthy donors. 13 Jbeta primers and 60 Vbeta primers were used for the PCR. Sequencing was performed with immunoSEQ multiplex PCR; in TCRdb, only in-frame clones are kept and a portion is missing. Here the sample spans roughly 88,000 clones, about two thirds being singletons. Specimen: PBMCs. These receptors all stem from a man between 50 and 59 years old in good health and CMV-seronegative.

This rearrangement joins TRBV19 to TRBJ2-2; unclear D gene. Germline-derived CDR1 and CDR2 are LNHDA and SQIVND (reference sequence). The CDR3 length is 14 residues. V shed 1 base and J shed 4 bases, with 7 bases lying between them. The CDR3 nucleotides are TGTGCCAGTAGTATAGTTGTCGGCACCGGGGAGCTGTTTTTT. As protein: CASSIVVGTGELFF.

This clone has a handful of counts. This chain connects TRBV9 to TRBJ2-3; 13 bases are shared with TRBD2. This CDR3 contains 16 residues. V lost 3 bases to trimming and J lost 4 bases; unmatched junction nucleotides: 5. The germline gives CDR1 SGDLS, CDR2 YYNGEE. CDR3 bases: TGTGCCAGCAGCGCCGGGACTAGCGGGGACGCAGATACGCAGTATTTT. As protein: CASSAGTSGDADTQYF.

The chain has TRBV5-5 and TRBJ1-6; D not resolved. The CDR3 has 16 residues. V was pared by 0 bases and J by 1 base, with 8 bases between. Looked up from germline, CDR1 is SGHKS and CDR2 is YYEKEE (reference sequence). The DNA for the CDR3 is TGTGCCAGCAGCTTGGACCGGGGATCCTATAATTCACCCCTCCACTTT. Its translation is CASSLDRGSYNSPLHF.

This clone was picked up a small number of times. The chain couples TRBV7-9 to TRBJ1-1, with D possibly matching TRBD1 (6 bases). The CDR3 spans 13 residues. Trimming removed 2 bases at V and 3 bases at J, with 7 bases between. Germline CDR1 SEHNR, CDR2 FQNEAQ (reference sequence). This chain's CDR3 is CASSLNRDTEAFF. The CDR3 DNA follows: TGTGCCAGCAGCTTAAACAGGGACACTGAAGCTTTCTTT.

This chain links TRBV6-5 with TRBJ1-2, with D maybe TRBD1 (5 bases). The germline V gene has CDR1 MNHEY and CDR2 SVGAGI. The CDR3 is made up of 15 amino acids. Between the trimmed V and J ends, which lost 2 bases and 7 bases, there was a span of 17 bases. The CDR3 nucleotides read TGTGCCAGCAGTTACAGGGACGGACTATTCGGTGGCTACACCTTC. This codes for CASSYRDGLFGGYTF.

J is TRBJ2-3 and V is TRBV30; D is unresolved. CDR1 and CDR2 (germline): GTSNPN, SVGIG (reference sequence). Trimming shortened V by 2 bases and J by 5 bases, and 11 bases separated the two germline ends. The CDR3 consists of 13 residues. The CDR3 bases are TGTGCCTGGAGTAAACTTCTAAGAGATACGCAGTATTTT. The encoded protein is CAWSKLLRDTQYF.

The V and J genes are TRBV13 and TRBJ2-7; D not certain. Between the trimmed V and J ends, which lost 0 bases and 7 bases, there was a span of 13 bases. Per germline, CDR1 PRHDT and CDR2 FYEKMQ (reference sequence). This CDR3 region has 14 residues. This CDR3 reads CASSLGSALREQYV. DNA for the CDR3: TGTGCCAGCAGCTTAGGATCAGCCCTGCGGGAGCAGTACGTC.

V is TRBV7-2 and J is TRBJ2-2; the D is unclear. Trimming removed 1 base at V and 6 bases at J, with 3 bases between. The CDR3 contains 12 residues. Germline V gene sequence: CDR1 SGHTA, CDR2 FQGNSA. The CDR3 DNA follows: TGTGCCAGCAGCTTAGGCGCCGGGGAGCTGTTTTTT. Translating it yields CASSLGAGELFF.

CDR3 sequence (DNA): TGTGCCAGCAGCTTAGGGACAGGCTTCAATCAGCCCCAGCATTTT. Its protein is CASSLGTGFNQPQHF. V gene TRBV7-2 combines with J gene TRBJ1-5; 7 bases line up with TRBD1. The CDR3 runs 15 residues. J lost 3 bases, V lost 1 base, and 3 bases had no gene match. Germline lookup yields CDR1 SGHTA and CDR2 FQGNSA.

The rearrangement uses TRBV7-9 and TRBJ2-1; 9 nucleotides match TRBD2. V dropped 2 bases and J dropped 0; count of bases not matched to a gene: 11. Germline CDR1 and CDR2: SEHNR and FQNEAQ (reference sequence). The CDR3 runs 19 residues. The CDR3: CASSLQAGGFSFSYNEQFF. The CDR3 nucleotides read TGTGCCAGCAGCTTACAGGCGGGAGGGTTTTCCTTCTCCTACAATGAGCAGTTCTTC.

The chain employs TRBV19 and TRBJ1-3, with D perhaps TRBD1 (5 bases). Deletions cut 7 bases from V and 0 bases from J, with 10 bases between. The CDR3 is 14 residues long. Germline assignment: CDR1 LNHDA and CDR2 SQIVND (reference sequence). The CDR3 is CASTTGPSGNTIYF. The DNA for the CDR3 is TGTGCCAGTACCACAGGTCCCTCTGGAAACACCATATATTTT. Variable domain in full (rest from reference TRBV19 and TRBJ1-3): DGGITQSPKYLFRKEGQNVTLSCEQNLNHDAMYWYRQDPGQGLRLIYYSQIVNDFQKGDIAEGYSVSREKKESFPLTVTSAQKNPTAFYLCASTTGPSGNTIYFGEGSWLTVV.

CDR3 amino acids: CASSSPGQGAETQYF. CDR3 DNA sequence: TGTGCCAGCAGCTCTCCGGGACAGGGGGCAGAGACCCAGTACTTC. This chain connects TRBV28 to TRBJ2-5, with 12 bases aligning to TRBD1. Per germline, CDR1 MDHEN and CDR2 SYDVKM. The CDR3 covers 15 residues. V shed 6 bases and J 4 bases; nucleotides not matched to a gene: 6.

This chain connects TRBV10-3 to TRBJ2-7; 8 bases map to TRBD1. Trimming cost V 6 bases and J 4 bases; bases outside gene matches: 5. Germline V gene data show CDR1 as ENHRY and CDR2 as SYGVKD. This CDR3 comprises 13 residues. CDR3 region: CAIRQGDWYEQYF. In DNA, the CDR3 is TGTGCCATCAGACAGGGGGACTGGTACGAGCAGTACTTC.

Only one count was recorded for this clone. CDR3 protein: CASSLRDRATEAFF. The CDR3 nucleotides read TGTGCCAGCAGCTTACGGGACAGGGCCACTGAAGCTTTCTTT. This chain connects TRBV7-2 to TRBJ1-1; TRBD1 aligns across 9 bases. The CDR3 extends over 14 amino acids. Trimming at V came to 2 bases and at J to 4 bases, leaving 2 bases not matched to a gene. Germline loops: CDR1 SGHTA, CDR2 FQGNSA.

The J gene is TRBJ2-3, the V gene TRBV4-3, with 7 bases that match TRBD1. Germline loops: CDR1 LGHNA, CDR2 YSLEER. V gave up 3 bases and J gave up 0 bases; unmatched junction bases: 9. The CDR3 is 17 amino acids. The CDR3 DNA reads TGCGCCAGCAGCCAGGACCCACAGGGGTCTAGCACAGATACGCAGTATTTT. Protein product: CASSQDPQGSSTDTQYF.

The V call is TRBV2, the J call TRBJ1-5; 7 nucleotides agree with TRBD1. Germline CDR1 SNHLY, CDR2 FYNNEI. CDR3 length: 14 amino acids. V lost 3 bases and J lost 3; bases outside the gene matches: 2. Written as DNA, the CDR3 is TGTGCCAGCAGTGAGGGACAGAACAATCAGCCCCAGCATTTT. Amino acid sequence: CASSEGQNNQPQHF.

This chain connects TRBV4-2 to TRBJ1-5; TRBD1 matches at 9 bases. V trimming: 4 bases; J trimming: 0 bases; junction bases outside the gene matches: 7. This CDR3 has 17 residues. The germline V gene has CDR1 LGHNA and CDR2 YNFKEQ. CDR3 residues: CASSLHGQGISNQPQHF. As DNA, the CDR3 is TGTGCCAGCAGCCTTCACGGACAGGGGATTAGCAATCAGCCCCAGCATTTT.

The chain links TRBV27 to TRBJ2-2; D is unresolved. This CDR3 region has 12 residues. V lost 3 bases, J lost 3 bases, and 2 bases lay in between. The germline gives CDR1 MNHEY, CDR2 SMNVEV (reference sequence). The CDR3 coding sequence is TGTGCCAGCAGTTTCTACACCGGGGAGCTGTTTTTT. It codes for CASSFYTGELFF.

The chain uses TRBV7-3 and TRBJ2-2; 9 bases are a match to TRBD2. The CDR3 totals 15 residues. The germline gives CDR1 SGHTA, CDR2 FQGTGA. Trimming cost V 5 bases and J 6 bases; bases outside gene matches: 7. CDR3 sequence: CASSPVIAGAGELFF. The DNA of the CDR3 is TGTGCCAGCAGCCCCGTAATAGCGGGGGCCGGGGAGCTGTTTTTT.

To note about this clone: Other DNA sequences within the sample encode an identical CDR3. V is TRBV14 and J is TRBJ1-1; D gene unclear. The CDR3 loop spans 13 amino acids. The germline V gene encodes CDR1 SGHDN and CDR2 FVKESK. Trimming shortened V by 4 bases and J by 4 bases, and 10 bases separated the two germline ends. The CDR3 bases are TGTGCCAGCAGCCCCCGGGGTCCCACTGAAGCTTTCTTT. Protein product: CASSPRGPTEAFF.

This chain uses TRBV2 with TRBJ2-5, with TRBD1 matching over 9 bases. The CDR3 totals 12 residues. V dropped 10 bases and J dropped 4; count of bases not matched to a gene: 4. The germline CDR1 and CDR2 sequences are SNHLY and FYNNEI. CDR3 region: CATGQGGETQYF. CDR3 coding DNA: TGTGCCACGGGACAGGGAGGAGAGACCCAGTACTTC.

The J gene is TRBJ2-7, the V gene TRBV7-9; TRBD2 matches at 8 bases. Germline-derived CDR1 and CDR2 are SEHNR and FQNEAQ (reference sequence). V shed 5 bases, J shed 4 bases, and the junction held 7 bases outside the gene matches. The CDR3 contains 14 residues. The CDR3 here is CASSPAGLAYEQYV. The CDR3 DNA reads TGTGCCAGCAGCCCAGCCGGACTAGCATACGAGCAGTACGTC.

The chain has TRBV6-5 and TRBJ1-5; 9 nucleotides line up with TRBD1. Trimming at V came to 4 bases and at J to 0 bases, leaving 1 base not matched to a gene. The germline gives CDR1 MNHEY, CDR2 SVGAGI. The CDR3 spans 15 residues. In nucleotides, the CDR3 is TGTGCCAGCAGTTGGACAGGGGATAGCAATCAGCCCCAGCATTTT. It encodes CASSWTGDSNQPQHF.

This chain's CDR3 is CASTYRPGGYTF. The CDR3 DNA sequence: TGTGCCAGCACCTACAGGCCGGGCGGCTACACCTTC. The chain has TRBV5-6 and TRBJ1-2; maybe TRBD1 (5 bases). V lost 6 bases and J 8 bases, leaving 14 bases between the germline ends. Germline V lookup: CDR1 SGHDT, CDR2 YYEEEE. This CDR3 spans 12 amino acids.

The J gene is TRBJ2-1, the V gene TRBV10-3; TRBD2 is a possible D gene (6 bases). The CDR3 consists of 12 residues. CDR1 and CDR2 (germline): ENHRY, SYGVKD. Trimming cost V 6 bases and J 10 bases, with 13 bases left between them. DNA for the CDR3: TGTGCCATCAGGGGGACTCCCAGCGAGCAGTTCTTC. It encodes CAIRGTPSEQFF.

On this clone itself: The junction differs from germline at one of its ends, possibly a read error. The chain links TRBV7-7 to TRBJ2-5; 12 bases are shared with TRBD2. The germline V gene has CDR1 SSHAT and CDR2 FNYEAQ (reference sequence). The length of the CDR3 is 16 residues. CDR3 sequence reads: CASSLALAGGQETQYF. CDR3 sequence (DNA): TGTGCTAGCAGCTTAGCGCTAGCGGGAGGGCAAGAGACCCAGTACTTC. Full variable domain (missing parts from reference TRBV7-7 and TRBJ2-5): GAGVSQSPRYKVTKRGQDVTLRCDPISSHATLYWYQQALGQGPEFLTYFNYEAQPDKSGLPSDRFSAERPEGSISTLTIQRTEQRDSAMYRCASSLALAGGQETQYFGPGTRLLVL.

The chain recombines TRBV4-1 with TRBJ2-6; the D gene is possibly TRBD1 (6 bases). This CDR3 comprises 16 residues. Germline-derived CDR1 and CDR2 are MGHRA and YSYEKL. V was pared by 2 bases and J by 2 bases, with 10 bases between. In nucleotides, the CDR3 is TGCGCCAGCAGCCAACACCCAGGGGCTGGGGCCAACGTCCTGACTTTC. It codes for CASSQHPGAGANVLTF.